This T cell receptor (beta chain) is drawn from a study of blood T cell repertoires in COVID-19. As for the study in general: PBMCs, B-cell-depleted T cells, or T cells provided the cDNA or gDNA that made up the material.

Germline assignment: CDR1 SGHAT and CDR2 FQNNGV. Trimming took 1 base from V and 8 from J, leaving 11 bases between them. The CDR3 length is 14 residues. Participants were aged roughly 18 to 90 years from around 26 US areas. Clinical histories supplied by participants themselves formed the basis of cohort assignment. As handled by the study authors: Using reference gene primer amplification, nucleated cell counts were estimated. Sequencing was performed with immunoSEQ multiplex PCR; in TCRdb, only in-frame clones are kept and a portion is missing. The D gene and trimming were derived from the DNA, and the V and J assignments and clone size from that table. The sample carries 300,000 to 350,000 clones, 90% recorded once.

V usage is TRBV11-2 and J usage is TRBJ1-4; D is uncertain. The clonotype was recovered from a woman younger than 35 with acute COVID-19. What was sequenced was PBMCs or T cells enriched from blood (not recorded which). CDR3 in amino acids: CASSLGLGREKLFF. The DNA for the CDR3 is TGTGCCAGCAGCTTAGGGTTAGGGAGGGAAAAACTGTTTTTT.